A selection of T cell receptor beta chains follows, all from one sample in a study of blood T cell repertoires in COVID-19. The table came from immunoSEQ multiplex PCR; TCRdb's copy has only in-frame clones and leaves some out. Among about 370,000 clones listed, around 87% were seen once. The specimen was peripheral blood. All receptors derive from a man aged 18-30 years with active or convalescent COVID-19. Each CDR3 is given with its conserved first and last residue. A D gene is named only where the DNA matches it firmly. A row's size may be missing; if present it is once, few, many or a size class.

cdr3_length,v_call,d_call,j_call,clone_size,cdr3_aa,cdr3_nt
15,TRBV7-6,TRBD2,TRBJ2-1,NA,CASSPGLFLYNEQFF,TGTGCCAGCAGCCCGGGACTATTCCTGTACAATGAGCAGTTCTTC
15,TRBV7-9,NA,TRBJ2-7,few,CASSLAVQDTYEQYF,TGTGCCAGCAGCTTAGCGGTACAGGACACCTACGAGCAGTACTTC
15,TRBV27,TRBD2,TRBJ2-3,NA,CASSMGLAITDTQYF,TGTGCCAGCAGTATGGGACTAGCAATCACAGATACGCAGTATTTT
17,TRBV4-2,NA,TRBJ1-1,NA,CASSQEAVRGADTEAFF,TGTGCCAGCAGCCAAGAAGCTGTACGGGGAGCGGACACTGAAGCTTTCTTT
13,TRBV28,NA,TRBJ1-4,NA,CASTLGRWEKLFF,TGTGCCAGCACCTTGGGGAGGTGGGAAAAACTGTTTTTT
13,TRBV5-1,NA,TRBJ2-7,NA,CASSITGSYEQYF,TGCGCCAGCAGCATCACAGGGTCCTACGAGCAGTACTTC
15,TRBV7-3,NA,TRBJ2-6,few,CASSYGGLGANVLTF,TGTGCCAGCAGCTACGGGGGGCTTGGGGCCAACGTGCTGACTTTC
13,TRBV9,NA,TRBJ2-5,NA,CASSPRPQETQYF,TGTGCCAGCAGCCCCCGTCCCCAAGAGACCCAGTACTTC
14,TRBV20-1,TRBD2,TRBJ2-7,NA,CSASRAGGPGEQYF,TGCAGTGCTAGTAGAGCGGGAGGGCCAGGGGAGCAGTACTTC
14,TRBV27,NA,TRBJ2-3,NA,CASRQAGSTDTQYF,TGTGCCAGCAGGCAAGCGGGTAGCACAGATACGCAGTATTTT
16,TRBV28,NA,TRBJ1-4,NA,CASTLGDSRTNEKLFF,TGTGCCAGCACCCTGGGGGACTCGAGAACTAATGAAAAACTGTTTTTT
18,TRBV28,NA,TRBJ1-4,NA,CASSLFGGGVATNEKLFF,TGTGCCAGCAGTTTATTCGGGGGTGGGGTAGCAACTAATGAAAAACTGTTTTTT
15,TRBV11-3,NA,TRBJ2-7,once,CASSPGGGSSYEQYF,TGTGCCAGCAGCCCTGGTGGGGGGTCTTCCTACGAGCAGTACTTC
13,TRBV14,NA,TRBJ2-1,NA,CASQSQYYNEQFF,TGTGCCAGCCAATCGCAGTACTACAATGAGCAGTTCTTC
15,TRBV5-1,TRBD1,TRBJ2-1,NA,CASSFSDRGDNEQFF,TGCGCCAGCAGCTTCTCGGACAGGGGGGACAATGAGCAGTTCTTC
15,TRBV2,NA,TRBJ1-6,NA,CASSRTRVDNSPLHF,TGTGCCAGCAGCAGAACCAGGGTAGATAATTCACCCCTCCACTTT
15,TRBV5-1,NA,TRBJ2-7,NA,CASSLDPGASYEQYF,TGCGCCAGCAGCTTGGATCCAGGGGCTTCCTACGAGCAGTACTTC
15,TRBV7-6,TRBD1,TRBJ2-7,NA,CASSLGGQGVYEQYF,TGTGCCAGCAGCTTAGGGGGACAGGGCGTTTACGAGCAGTACTTC
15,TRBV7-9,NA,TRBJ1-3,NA,CASSKSRVRENTIYF,TGTGCCAGCAGCAAATCGCGGGTTCGGGAAAACACCATATATTTT
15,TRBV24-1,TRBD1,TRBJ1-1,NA,CATSEPGQGPPEAFF,TGTGCCACCAGTGAACCGGGACAGGGTCCCCCTGAAGCTTTCTTT
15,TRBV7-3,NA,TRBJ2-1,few,CASSLSRTTYNEQFF,TGTGCCAGCAGCCTCTCGCGGACTACTTACAATGAGCAGTTCTTC
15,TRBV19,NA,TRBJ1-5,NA,CASSILTAGNQPQHF,TGTGCCAGTAGTATCCTCACAGCGGGGAATCAGCCCCAGCATTTT
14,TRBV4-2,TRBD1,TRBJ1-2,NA,CASSQHGQDYGYTF,TGTGCCAGCAGCCAACACGGACAGGACTATGGCTACACCTTC
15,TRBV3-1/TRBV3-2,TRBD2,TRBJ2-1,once,CASSHLQRGGFEQFF,TGTGCCAGCAGCCATCTCCAGCGGGGGGGGTTTGAGCAGTTCTTC
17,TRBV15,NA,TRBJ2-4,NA,CATSRVVDRGAKNIQYF,TGTGCCACCAGCAGAGTGGTCGACCGGGGAGCCAAAAACATTCAGTACTTC
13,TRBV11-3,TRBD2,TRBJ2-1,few,CASSSGTYNEQFF,TGTGCCAGCAGCAGCGGGACCTACAATGAGCAGTTCTTC